This TCR beta chain was sequenced in a study of neoadjuvant anti-PD-1 for oral cavity cancer. Study at large: Around day 43, patients without progression received a fourth nivolumab dose before surgery. Whole-study results and caveats: Post-nivolumab, blood T cell clonality was significantly elevated in non-responders. Treg/Th17 ratio rose with pretreatment blood and fell with post-treatment tumor TCRbeta clonality.

Profiling relied on immunoSEQ multiplex PCR, and the TCRdb table lists in-frame clones only, not all of them. The sample holds over 65,000 clones; roughly nine tenths are singletons and the top ten take roughly 3%. Of note for this clone: Antigen specificity is unknown.

The germline CDR1 and CDR2 sequences are SEHNR and FQNEAQ (reference sequence). Trimming cost V 2 bases and J 8 bases, with 12 bases left between them. CDR3 length: 13 residues. The sample's time point: after neoadjuvant nivolumab, at surgical resection. Blood cells were analyzed directly, without culture or expansion. The chain couples TRBV7-9 to TRBJ2-5; D not resolved. The input for sequencing was PBMCs, taken after nivolumab (anti-PD-1) treatment. The receptor was isolated from a person between 40 and 85 years old with oral cavity squamous cell carcinoma. CDR3 sequence reads: CASSLLVLGTQYF. The CDR3 bases are TGTGCCAGCAGCTTATTAGTTCTTGGCACCCAGTACTTC.